This TCR beta chain was retrieved from a study of control samples from healthy donors and cancer patients. Sequencing used immunoSEQ multiplex PCR; TCRdb keeps in-frame clones, though not all of them. Here the sample spans tens of thousands of clones, about 85% being singletons. Trimming took 7 bases from V and 2 from J, leaving 14 bases between them. Per germline, CDR1 SNHLY and CDR2 FYNNEI. The CDR3 has 14 amino acids. V usage is TRBV2 and J usage is TRBJ1-2; D is unclear. This receptor was obtained from an older woman in good health. What was sequenced was blood. Written as DNA, the CDR3 is TGTGCCAGCATCCGAGACGGGGAAAACTATGGCTACACCTTC. Residues: CASIRDGENYGYTF.